One and the same sample provided the 11 T cell receptor beta chains below, sequenced in a study of blood T cell repertoires in COVID-19. Profiling relied on immunoSEQ multiplex PCR, and the TCRdb table lists in-frame clones only, not all of them. In the table there are 350,000 to 400,000 clones, about 90% of which are singletons. Sequenced material: PBMCs or T cells enriched from blood (not recorded which). These receptors came from a woman aged 30 to 39 who had recovered from COVID-19.

This chain connects TRBV5-1 to TRBJ1-5; 11 bases align to TRBD1. The J segment lost 6 bases and the V segment lost 4 bases, leaving 9 bases of the junction unmatched. Germline V CDR1 and CDR2: SGHRS, YFSETQ. The CDR3 is 16 amino acids. The CDR3 is CASSPGGDRGAQPQHF. For the CDR3, the DNA is TGCGCCAGCAGCCCCGGAGGGGACAGGGGGGCTCAGCCCCAGCATTTT. Drawing the rest from reference TRBV5-1 and TRBJ1-5, the complete variable domain is KAGVTQTPRYLIKTRGQQVTLSCSPISGHRSVSWYQQTPGQGLQFLFEYFSETQRNKGNFPGRFSGRQFSNSRSEMNVSTLELGDSALYLCASSPGGDRGAQPQHFGDGTRLSIL.

This chain connects TRBV4-2 to TRBJ1-1; D ambiguous. Germline assignment: CDR1 LGHNA and CDR2 YNFKEQ. The CDR3 length is 17 residues. V gave up 0 bases and J gave up 1 base, with 15 bases separating them. The CDR3 nucleotides read TGTGCCAGCAGCCAAGATCGGTCGGGTACGGAGAACACTGAAGCTTTCTTT. It translates to CASSQDRSGTENTEAFF.

The rearrangement joins TRBV5-5 to TRBJ1-2; the D gene is possibly TRBD1 (5 bases). Trimming removed 6 bases from V and 2 bases from J, with 23 bases in between. Germline loops: CDR1 SGHKS, CDR2 YYEKEE (reference sequence). This CDR3 region has 17 residues. This chain's CDR3 is CASTPFPPRVSNYGYTF. CDR3 coding DNA: TGTGCCAGCACCCCTTTCCCGCCCAGGGTTTCGAACTATGGCTACACCTTC.

The chain employs TRBV12-3 or TRBV12-4 and TRBJ2-5; tentative D call: TRBD1 (5 bases). Trimming pared 6 bases from V and 1 base from J, leaving 9 bases between. The CDR3 extends over 13 amino acids. The CDR3 region is CASRIDSQETQYF. Written as DNA, the CDR3 is TGTGCCAGCAGAATAGACAGCCAAGAGACCCAGTACTTC.

The chain employs TRBV9 and TRBJ1-2; TRBD1 aligns across 9 bases. Germline loops: CDR1 SGDLS, CDR2 YYNGEE. The CDR3 is 13 residues long. The V gene end was trimmed by 7 bases and the J gene end by 6 bases; junction bases not matched to a gene: 7. CDR3 protein: CASVGGQGNGYTF. In DNA form, the CDR3 reads TGTGCCAGCGTCGGAGGACAGGGGAATGGCTACACCTTC.

V usage is TRBV19 and J usage is TRBJ2-1; D may be TRBD1 (5 bases). The germline V gene encodes CDR1 LNHDA and CDR2 SQIVND (reference sequence). The V gene lost 3 bases and the J gene lost 0 bases, with 9 bases spanning the gap. This CDR3 region has 15 residues. The CDR3 reads CASSMDTSSYNEQFF. CDR3 DNA: TGTGCCAGTAGTATGGACACCAGCTCCTACAATGAGCAGTTCTTC.

The rearrangement links TRBV27 to TRBJ2-1; 7 bases match TRBD2. Germline-derived CDR1 and CDR2 are MNHEY and SMNVEV (reference sequence). The CDR3 runs to 14 residues. V lost 5 bases, J lost 5 bases, and 6 bases stayed unmatched. The CDR3 protein is CASSLGSGHNEQFF. CDR3 in DNA: TGTGCCAGCAGTCTTGGTAGCGGGCACAATGAGCAGTTCTTC.

V gene TRBV19 combines with J gene TRBJ2-2; 8 bases align to TRBD2. Trimming took 3 bases from V and 0 from J; bases not matched to a gene: 9. CDR3 length equals 18 residues. CDR1 and CDR2 from the germline V gene are LNHDA and SQIVND (reference sequence). The CDR3 spells CASSIRGGGFANTGELFF. Written as DNA, the CDR3 is TGTGCCAGTAGTATCAGAGGCGGGGGGTTCGCGAACACCGGGGAGCTGTTTTTT. Based on the CDR3 plus reference TRBV19 and TRBJ2-2, the full variable domain is DGGITQSPKYLFRKEGQNVTLSCEQNLNHDAMYWYRQDPGQGLRLIYYSQIVNDFQKGDIAEGYSVSREKKESFPLTVTSAQKNPTAFYLCASSIRGGGFANTGELFFGEGSRLTVL.

This clone was detected only a few times. The genes are TRBV6-6 and TRBJ1-3; no clear D. Trimming took 6 bases from V and 2 from J, leaving 8 bases between them. This CDR3 has 13 residues. Germline assignment: CDR1 MNHNY and CDR2 SVGAGI (reference sequence). CDR3 nucleotide sequence: TGTGCCAGCAGGGGCCCCCCTGGAAACACCATATATTTT. Encoded protein: CASRGPPGNTIYF.

V and J are TRBV10-3 and TRBJ2-1; 9 bases fit TRBD2. The CDR3 has 15 residues. Germline V gene data show CDR1 as ENHRY and CDR2 as SYGVKD. V gave up 10 bases and J gave up 0 bases; unmatched junction bases: 7. This chain's CDR3 is CATLAGGSSYNEQFF. The CDR3 DNA reads as TGTGCCACACTAGCGGGCGGAAGCTCCTACAATGAGCAGTTCTTC.

This clone was recorded a few times. The CDR3 here is CATSVRGSLAGGLSFGNTGELFF. For the CDR3, the DNA is TGCGCCACCAGTGTAAGGGGGTCGCTAGCGGGAGGGCTGTCGTTTGGAAACACCGGGGAGCTGTTTTTT. V and J are TRBV5-1 and TRBJ2-2, with 12 bases lining up with TRBD2. With V trimmed by 9 bases and J by 2 bases, 29 bases remained unmatched. The CDR3 sequence is 23 residues long. The V gene's germline CDR1 is SGHRS and CDR2 YFSETQ.